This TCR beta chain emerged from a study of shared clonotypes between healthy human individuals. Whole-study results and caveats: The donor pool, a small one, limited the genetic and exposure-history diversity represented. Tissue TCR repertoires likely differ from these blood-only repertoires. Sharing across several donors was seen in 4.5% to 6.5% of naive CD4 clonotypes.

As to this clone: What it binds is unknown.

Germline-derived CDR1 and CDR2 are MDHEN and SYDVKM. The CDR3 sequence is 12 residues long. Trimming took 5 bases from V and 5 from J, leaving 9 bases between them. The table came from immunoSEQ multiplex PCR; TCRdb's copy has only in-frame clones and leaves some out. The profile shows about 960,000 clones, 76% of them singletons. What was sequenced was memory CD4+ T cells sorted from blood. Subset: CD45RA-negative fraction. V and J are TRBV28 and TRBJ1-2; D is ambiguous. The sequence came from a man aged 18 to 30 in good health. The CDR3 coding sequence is TGTGCCAGCAGTAGGGAGCCATATGGCTACACCTTC. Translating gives CASSREPYGYTF.